Reported below is one T cell receptor beta chain. As yet, its antigen is unknown. Repertoires were generated with immunoSEQ multiplex PCR, while TCRdb's copy carries only in-frame clones and drops some. The sample carries 240,000 or so clones, just over 90% recorded once. The data originate from a study of T cell responses to AZD1222 COVID-19 vaccine. Study observations and caveats: The study sampled repertoires only after the peak T cell response. Vaccination with two AZD1222 doses was followed by a rise in Spike-specific TCR breadth and depth.

This receptor was identified in an adult in good health. The sequencing used peripheral blood, collected on day 0 of AZD1222 vaccination.

Here the CDR3 reads CASSLDPGETQYF. The CDR3 coding sequence is TGTGCCAGCAGCTTAGATCCGGGGGAGACCCAGTACTTC. This chain links TRBV11-2 with TRBJ2-5; weak D call: TRBD2 (5 bases). V was trimmed by 0 bases and J by 5 bases, leaving 7 bases between them. CDR1 SGHAT and CDR2 FQNNGV come from the germline V gene. CDR3 length equals 13 residues.